These T cell receptor beta chains were read from a single sample in a study of T cell repertoires in cytomegalovirus infection. TCRdb fed the reads into MiXCR, producing one record per CDR3 protein. The repertoire holds fewer than 300,000 distinct CDR3 sequences, with roughly 26% as singletons. The specimen sequenced was PBMCs. The source of these receptors is a human donor in good health (CMV status not recorded). Some clones in this sample may be carry-over from other donors' samples. CDR3s include the opening cysteine and the closing phenylalanine or tryptophan. The D gene is left open where the match is weak. Clone size is stated in some rows and not others, as once, few, many or a class when expanded.

clone size	J gene	V gene	D gene	CDR3 DNA	CDR3 protein
few	TRBJ2-5	TRBV12-3/TRBV12-4	.	TGTGCCAGCAGTTTCGGAGGGGGAGTGGAGACCCAGTACTTC	CASSFGGGVETQYF
.	TRBJ2-5	TRBV19	TRBD2	TGTGCCAGTAGTATTCCGGGAGGGGCCGGGGAGACCCAGTACTTC	CASSIPGGAGETQYF
.	TRBJ2-5	TRBV27	.	TGTGCCAGCAGTTCGAGACAGCAAGAGACCCAGTACTTC	CASSSRQQETQYF
few	TRBJ2-7	TRBV6-8	TRBD2	TGTGCCAGCACCGCGGGGGGGAGTACCTCCTACGAGCAGTACTTC	CASTAGGSTSYEQYF
.	TRBJ1-5	TRBV28	.	TGTGCCAGCAGCGCATGGCGGGGGAGTAGCAATCAGCCCCAGCATTTT	CASSAWRGSSNQPQHF
.	TRBJ1-5	TRBV7-6	.	TGTGCCAGCAGCTCATCTCCGGGACGAAGCCAGCCCCAGCATTTT	CASSSSPGRSQPQHF
few	TRBJ2-3	TRBV15	.	TGTGCCACCCAAGGCATTAGAACAGATACGCAGTATTTT	CATQGIRTDTQYF
few	TRBJ2-1	TRBV7-2	.	TGTGCCAGCAGCTTAACTCAGGGACTTTACAATGAGCAGTTCTTC	CASSLTQGLYNEQFF
few	TRBJ2-7	TRBV20-1	.	TGCAGTGCAAACAGGGTTTCCGAGCAGTACTTC	CSANRVSEQYF
once	TRBJ2-1	TRBV5-1	TRBD2	TGCGCCAGCAGCTTGGGAGTAGCGGGGGGGCTCAATGAGCAGTTCTTC	CASSLGVAGGLNEQFF
few	TRBJ2-3	TRBV19	.	TGTGCCAGTCGGACGGGAACGACAGATACGCAGTATTTT	CASRTGTTDTQYF
.	TRBJ2-5	TRBV24-1	.	TGTGCCACCAGTGATCCGGGAAATCAAGAGACCCAGTACTTC	CATSDPGNQETQYF
few	TRBJ2-1	TRBV6-1	.	TGTGCCAGCAGTGCAGGGCTATCGTACGATGAGCAGTTCTTC	CASSAGLSYDEQFF
.	TRBJ1-3	TRBV13	.	TGTGCCAGCAGCTTGGAAGTGGGAAACACCATATATTTT	CASSLEVGNTIYF
.	TRBJ2-1	TRBV2	TRBD2	TGTGCCAGCAGGACTAGCGGTTACAATGAGCAGTTCTTC	CASRTSGYNEQFF
.	TRBJ1-5	TRBV28	.	TGTGCCAGCTGGGGGGGCCAGGCTAATCAGCCCCAGCATTTT	CASWGGQANQPQHF
.	TRBJ2-5	TRBV7-4	.	TGTGCCAGCAGCTCACAGGGCCAGAGGATGGAGACCCAGTACTTC	CASSSQGQRMETQYF
.	TRBJ2-1	TRBV10-2	TRBD2	TGCGCCAGCGAGCGGGAGGGTGGCTACAATGAGCAGTTCTTC	CASEREGGYNEQFF
many	TRBJ2-1	TRBV27	TRBD2	TGTGCCAGCAGTTTCACCGGGACTAGCGGTATCTCCTACAATGAGCAGTTCTTC	CASSFTGTSGISYNEQFF
few	TRBJ2-7	TRBV11-2	.	TGTGCCAGCAGCTTAGTCGGGGCAGGAGACTACGAGCAGTACTTC	CASSLVGAGDYEQYF
many	TRBJ2-3	TRBV7-2	TRBD2	TGTGCCAGCAGCTCGGGACTAGCGGGAGTCACAGATACGCAGTATTTT	CASSSGLAGVTDTQYF
.	TRBJ2-1	TRBV2	TRBD1	TGTGCCAGCAGCTCGCCGGGACAGGGGGTTTATGAGCAGTTCTTC	CASSSPGQGVYEQFF
.	TRBJ2-3	TRBV4-1	TRBD2	TGCGCCAGCAGCCAAGAGGCGCTAGCGGGGCATGGTACGCAGTATTTT	CASSQEALAGHGTQYF
.	TRBJ2-4	TRBV6-1	TRBD2	TGTGCCAGCAGAAGAACGGGGCGGGAGGCGCAAAACATTCAGTACTTC	CASRRTGREAQNIQYF
many	TRBJ2-1	TRBV7-9	TRBD2	TGTGCCAGCAGCTTAACGGGACTAGCGGGAGCAAATGAGCAGTTCTTC	CASSLTGLAGANEQFF